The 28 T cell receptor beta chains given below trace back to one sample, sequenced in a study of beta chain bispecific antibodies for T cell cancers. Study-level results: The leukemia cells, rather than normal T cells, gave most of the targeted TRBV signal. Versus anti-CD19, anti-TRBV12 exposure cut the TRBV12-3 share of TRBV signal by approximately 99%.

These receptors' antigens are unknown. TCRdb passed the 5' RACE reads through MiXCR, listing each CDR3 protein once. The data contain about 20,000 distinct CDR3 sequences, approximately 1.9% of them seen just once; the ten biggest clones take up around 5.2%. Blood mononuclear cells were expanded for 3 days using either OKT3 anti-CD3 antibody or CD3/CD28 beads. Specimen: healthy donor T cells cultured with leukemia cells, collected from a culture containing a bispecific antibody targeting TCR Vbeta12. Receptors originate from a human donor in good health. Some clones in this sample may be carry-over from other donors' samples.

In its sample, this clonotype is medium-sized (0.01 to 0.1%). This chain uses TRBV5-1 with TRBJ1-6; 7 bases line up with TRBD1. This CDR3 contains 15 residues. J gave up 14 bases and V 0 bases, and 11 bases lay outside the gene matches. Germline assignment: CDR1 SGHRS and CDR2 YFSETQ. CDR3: CASSLGQGALESLHF. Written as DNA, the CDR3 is TGCGCCAGCAGCTTGGGACAGGGAGCGTTGGAATCCCTCCACTTT. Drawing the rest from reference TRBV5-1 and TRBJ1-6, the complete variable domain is KAGVTQTPRYLIKTRGQQVTLSCSPISGHRSVSWYQQTPGQGLQFLFEYFSETQRNKGNFPGRFSGRQFSNSRSEMNVSTLELGDSALYLCASSLGQGALESLHFGNGTRLTVT.

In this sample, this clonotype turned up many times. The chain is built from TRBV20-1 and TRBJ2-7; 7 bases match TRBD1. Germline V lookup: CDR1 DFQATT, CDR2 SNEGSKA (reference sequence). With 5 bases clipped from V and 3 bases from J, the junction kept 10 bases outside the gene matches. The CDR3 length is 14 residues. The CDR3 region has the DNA TGCAGTGCTCGATGGCCCGGGACAGTCTACGAGCAGTACTTC. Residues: CSARWPGTVYEQYF.

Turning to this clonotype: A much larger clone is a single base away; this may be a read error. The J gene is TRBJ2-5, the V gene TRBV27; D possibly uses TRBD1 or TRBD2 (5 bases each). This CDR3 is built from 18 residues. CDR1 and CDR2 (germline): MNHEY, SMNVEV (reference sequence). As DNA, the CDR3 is TGTACCAGCAGTTTAAGGTCCCAGGGCCTGGACTACCAAGAGACCCAGTACTTC. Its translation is CTSSLRSQGLDYQETQYF.

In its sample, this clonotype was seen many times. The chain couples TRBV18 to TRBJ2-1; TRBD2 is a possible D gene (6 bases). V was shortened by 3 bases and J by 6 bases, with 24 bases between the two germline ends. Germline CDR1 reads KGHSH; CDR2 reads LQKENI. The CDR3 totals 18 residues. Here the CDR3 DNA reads TGTGCCAGCTCACCGGCTCGTCCATTTGGCGGGGAGATCAATGAGCAGTTCTTC. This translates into CASSPARPFGGEINEQFF.

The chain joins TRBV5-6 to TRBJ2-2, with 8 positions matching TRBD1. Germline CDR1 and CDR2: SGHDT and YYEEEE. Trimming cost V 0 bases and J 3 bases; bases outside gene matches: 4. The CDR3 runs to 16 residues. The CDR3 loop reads CASSLVRQGYTGELFF. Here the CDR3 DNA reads TGTGCCAGCAGCTTGGTTAGACAGGGGTACACCGGGGAGCTGTTTTTT.

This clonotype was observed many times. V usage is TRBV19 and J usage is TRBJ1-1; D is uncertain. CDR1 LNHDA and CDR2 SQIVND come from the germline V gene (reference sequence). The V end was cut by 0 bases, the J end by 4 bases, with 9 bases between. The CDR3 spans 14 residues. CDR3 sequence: CASSIDSGVTEAFF. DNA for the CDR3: TGTGCCAGTAGTATAGATTCTGGTGTCACTGAAGCTTTCTTT.

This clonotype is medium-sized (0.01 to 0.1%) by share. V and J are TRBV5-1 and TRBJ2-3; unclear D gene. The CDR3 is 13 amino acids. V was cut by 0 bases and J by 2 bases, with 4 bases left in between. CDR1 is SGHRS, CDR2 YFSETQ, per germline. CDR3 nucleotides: TGCGCCAGCAGCTTGGCCCCCACAGATACGCAGTATTTT. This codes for CASSLAPTDTQYF.

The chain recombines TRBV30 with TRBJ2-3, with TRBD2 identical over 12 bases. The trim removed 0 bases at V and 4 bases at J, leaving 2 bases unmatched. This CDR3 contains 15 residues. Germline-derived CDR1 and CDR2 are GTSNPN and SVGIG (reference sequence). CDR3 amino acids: CAWSVPSGGADTQYF. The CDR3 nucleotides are TGTGCCTGGAGTGTACCTAGCGGGGGGGCAGATACGCAGTATTTT.

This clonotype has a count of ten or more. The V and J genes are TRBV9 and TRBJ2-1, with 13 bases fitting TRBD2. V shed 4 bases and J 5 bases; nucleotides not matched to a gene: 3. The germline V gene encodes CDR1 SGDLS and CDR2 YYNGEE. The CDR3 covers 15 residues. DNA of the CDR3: TGTGCCAGCAGCCCGACTAGCGGGGGGAACAATGAGCAGTTCTTC. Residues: CASSPTSGGNNEQFF.

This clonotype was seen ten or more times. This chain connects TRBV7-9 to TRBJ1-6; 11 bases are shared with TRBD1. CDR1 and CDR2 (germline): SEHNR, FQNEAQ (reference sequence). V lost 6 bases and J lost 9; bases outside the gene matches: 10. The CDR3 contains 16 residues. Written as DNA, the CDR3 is TGTGCCAGCAGGGGACGGGACAGGGGGTTAAGTTCACCCCTCCACTTT. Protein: CASRGRDRGLSSPLHF.

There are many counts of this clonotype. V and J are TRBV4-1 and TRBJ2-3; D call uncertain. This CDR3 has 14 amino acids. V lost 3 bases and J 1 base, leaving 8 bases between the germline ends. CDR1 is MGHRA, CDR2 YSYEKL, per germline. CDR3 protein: CASSQIGGTDTQYF. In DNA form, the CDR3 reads TGCGCCAGCAGCCAGATAGGAGGCACAGATACGCAGTATTTT.

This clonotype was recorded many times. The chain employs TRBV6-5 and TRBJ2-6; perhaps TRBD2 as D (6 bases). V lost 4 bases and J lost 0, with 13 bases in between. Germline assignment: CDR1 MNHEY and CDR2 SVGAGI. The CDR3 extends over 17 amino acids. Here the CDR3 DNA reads TGTGCCAGCAGTTTTCAAGACGGGAGCTCTGGGGCCAACGTCCTGACTTTC. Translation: CASSFQDGSSGANVLTF.

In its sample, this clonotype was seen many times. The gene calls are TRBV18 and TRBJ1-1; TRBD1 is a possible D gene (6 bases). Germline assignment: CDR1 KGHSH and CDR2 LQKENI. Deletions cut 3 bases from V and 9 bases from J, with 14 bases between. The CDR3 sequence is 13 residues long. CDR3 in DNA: TGTGCCAGCTCACCGGGGGGGGCAGATAAAGCTTTCTTT. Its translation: CASSPGGADKAFF.

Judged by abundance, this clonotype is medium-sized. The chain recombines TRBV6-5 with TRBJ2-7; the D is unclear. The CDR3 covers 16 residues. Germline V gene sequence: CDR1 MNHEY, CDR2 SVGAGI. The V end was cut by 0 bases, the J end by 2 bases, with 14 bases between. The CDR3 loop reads CASSYSWASHTYEQYF. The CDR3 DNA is TGTGCCAGCAGTTACTCGTGGGCTAGTCATACCTACGAGCAGTACTTC.

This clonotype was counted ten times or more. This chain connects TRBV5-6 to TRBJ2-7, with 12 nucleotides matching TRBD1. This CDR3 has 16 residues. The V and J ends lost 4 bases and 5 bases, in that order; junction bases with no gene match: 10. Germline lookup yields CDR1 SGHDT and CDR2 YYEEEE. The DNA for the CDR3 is TGTGCCAGCAGCCCGGGGGGGACAGGGGGCCCCCACGAGCAGTACTTC. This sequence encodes CASSPGGTGGPHEQYF.

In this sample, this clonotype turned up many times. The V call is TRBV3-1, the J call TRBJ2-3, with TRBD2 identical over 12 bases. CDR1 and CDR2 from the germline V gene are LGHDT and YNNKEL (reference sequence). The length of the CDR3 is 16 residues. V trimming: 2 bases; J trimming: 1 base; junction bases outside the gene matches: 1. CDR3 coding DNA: TGTGCCAGCAGCCAACGGACTAGCGGGGGCACAGATACGCAGTATTTT. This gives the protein CASSQRTSGGTDTQYF.

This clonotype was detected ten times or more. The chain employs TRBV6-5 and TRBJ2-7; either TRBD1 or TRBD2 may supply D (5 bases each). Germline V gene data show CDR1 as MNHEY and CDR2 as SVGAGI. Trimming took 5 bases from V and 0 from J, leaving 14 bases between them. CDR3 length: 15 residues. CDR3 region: CASSDRDGNSYEQYF. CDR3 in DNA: TGTGCCAGCAGTGACCGGGACGGGAACTCCTACGAGCAGTACTTC.

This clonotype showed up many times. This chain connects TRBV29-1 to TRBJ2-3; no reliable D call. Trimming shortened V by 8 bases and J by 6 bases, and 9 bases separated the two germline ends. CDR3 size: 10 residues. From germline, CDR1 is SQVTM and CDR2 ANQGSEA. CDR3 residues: CSSTWDTQYF. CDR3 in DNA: TGCAGCTCAACGTGGGATACGCAGTATTTT.

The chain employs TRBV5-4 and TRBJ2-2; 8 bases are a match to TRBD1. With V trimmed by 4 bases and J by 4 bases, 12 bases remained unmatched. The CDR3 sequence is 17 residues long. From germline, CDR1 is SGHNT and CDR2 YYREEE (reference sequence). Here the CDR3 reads CASSQPRQGFSTGELFF. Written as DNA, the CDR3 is TGTGCCAGCAGCCAGCCGAGACAGGGGTTTAGCACCGGGGAGCTGTTTTTT.

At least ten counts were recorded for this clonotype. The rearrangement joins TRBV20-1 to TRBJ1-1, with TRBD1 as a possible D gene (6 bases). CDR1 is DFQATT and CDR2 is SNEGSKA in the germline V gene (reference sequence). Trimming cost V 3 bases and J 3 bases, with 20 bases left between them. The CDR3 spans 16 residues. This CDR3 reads CSARPFGGRVDTEAFF. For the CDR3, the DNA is TGCAGTGCTAGGCCCTTCGGGGGGCGCGTCGACACTGAAGCTTTCTTT.

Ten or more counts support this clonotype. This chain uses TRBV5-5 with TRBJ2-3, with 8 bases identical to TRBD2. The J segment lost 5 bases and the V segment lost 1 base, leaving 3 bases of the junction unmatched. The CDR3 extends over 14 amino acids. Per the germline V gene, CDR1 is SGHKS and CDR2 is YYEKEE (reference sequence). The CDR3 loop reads CASSLPGGKDTQYF. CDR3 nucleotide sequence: TGTGCCAGCAGCTTGCCGGGGGGGAAAGATACGCAGTATTTT.

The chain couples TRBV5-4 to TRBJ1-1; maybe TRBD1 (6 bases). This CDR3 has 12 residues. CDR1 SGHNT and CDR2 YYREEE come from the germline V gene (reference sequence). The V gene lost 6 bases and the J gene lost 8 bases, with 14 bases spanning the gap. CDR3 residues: CASKEPTGEAFF. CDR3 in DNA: TGTGCCAGCAAGGAACCAACAGGGGAAGCTTTCTTT. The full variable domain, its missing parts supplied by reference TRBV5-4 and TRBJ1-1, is ETGVTQSPTHLIKTRGQQVTLRCSSQSGHNTVSWYQQALGQGPQFIFQYYREEENGRGNFPPRFSGLQFPNYSSELNVNALELDDSALYLCASKEPTGEAFFGQGTRLTVV.

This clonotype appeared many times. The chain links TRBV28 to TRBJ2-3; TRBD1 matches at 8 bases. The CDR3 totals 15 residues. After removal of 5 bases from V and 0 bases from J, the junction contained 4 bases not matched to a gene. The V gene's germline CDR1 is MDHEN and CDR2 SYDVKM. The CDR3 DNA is TGTGCCAGCAGTCCGGACAGGGACAGCACAGATACGCAGTATTTT. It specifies CASSPDRDSTDTQYF.

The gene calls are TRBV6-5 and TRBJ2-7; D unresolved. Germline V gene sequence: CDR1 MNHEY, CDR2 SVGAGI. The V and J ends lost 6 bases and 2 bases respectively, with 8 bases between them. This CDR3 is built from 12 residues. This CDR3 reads CASSPDAYEQYF. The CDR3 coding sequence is TGTGCCAGCAGCCCGGACGCCTACGAGCAGTACTTC.

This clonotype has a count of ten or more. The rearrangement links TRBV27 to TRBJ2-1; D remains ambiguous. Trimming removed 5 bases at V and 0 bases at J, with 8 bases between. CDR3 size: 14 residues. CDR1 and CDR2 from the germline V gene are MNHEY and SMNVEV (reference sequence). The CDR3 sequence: CASSLQSSYNEQFF. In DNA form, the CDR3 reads TGTGCCAGCAGTCTCCAGAGCTCCTACAATGAGCAGTTCTTC.

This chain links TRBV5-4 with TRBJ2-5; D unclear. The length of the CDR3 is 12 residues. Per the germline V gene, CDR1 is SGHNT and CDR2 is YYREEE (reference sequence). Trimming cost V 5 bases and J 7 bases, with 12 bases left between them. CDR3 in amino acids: CASSLPPGTQYF. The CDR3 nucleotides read TGTGCCAGCAGTCTCCCCCCTGGGACCCAGTACTTC. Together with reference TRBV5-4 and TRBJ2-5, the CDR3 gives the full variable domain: ETGVTQSPTHLIKTRGQQVTLRCSSQSGHNTVSWYQQALGQGPQFIFQYYREEENGRGNFPPRFSGLQFPNYSSELNVNALELDDSALYLCASSLPPGTQYFGPGTRLLVL.

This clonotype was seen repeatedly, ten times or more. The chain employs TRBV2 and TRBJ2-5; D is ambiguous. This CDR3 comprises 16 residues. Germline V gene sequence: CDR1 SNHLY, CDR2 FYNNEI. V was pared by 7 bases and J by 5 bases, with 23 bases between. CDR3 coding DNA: TGTGCCAGCAAGACGCCGATAGGAAGGATAAGGGAGACCCAGTACTTC. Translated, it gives CASKTPIGRIRETQYF.

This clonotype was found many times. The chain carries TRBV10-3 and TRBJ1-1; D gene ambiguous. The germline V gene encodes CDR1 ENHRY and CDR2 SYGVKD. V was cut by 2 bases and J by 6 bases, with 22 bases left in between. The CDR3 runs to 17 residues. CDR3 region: CAISEEQVDPRRSEAFF. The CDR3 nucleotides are TGTGCCATCAGTGAGGAACAAGTAGACCCCCGAAGGTCTGAAGCTTTCTTT.